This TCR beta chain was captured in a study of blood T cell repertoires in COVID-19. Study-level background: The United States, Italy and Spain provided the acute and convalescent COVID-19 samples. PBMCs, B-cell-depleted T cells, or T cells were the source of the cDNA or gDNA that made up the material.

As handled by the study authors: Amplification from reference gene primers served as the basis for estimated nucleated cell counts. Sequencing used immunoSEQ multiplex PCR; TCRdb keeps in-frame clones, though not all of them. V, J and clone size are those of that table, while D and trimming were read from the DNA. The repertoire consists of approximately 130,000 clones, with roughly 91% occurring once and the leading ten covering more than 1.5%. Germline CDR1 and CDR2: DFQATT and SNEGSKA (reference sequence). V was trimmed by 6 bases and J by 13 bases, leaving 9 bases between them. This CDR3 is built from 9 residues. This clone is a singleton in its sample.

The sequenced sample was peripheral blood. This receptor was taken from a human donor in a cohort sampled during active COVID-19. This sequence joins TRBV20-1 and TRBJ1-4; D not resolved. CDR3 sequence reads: CSAQRGLFF. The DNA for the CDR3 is TGCAGTGCCCAACGCGGACTGTTTTTT.